This TCR beta chain was identified during a study of blood T cell repertoires in COVID-19. Study overall: The United States, Italy and Spain supplied acute and convalescent COVID-19 samples.

Sequencing was performed with immunoSEQ multiplex PCR; in TCRdb, only in-frame clones are kept and a portion is missing. The sample lists approximately 74,000 clones; about 91% were seen once. Germline values: CDR1 MNHEY, CDR2 SVGEGT. This CDR3 contains 12 residues. V gave up 0 bases and J gave up 11 bases, with 8 bases separating them. The chain combines TRBV6-2 or TRBV6-3 with TRBJ2-1; D is undetermined. Sample: peripheral blood. This receptor was identified in a woman aged 60-70 years with active COVID-19. CDR3 nucleotides: TGTGCCAGCAGTTACTCGGGCATACAGCAGTTCTTC. Its protein is CASSYSGIQQFF.